Sequencing of this T cell receptor beta chain was carried out in a study of blood T cells in healthy people across ages (dated by TCRdb to 2014 to 2015). About the investigation overall: In model experiments, template switching captured about one uniquely barcoded TCR beta cDNA molecule for every two T cells. Donors were grouped into four age groups: young (average approximately 16 years), middle-aged (approximately 41), aged (around 62) and long-lived (around 82). Age-related changes in TCR beta repertoire diversity were measured in the study by deep sequencing normalized with unique cDNA molecular identifiers. Two additional independent replicas of 1 million unique cDNA reads from the same blood draw were analyzed for two donors (one aged 18 to 30 and one aged 80 or older).

Libraries were made using 5' RACE. Sequenced using an Illumina HiSeq 2500. A second 7 to 11 cycle PCR used a sample-barcoded 5' primer and a J-beta primer mix. A template-switch 5' adaptor carrying 12 random nucleotides introduced a unique molecular identifier onto each TCR beta cDNA molecule. At least 2.5 million CDR3-containing paired-end reads were obtained from each sample. First-strand cDNA synthesis was performed from all RNA using the Mint cDNA synthesis kit, with priming by a TRBC-specific oligonucleotide. All cDNA was treated with uracil-DNA glycosylase and then went through a first 18-cycle PCR with the universal primers M1SS and BC2_uni_R. Under the source paper's analysis protocol: For normalization, 1 million high-quality reads were randomly selected from each sample, with every read carrying a distinct molecular identifier. Reads sharing molecular identifiers were discarded rather than binned into consensus sequences. CDR3 identification, clonotype clustering and error correction used MiTCR with a Q25 quality threshold and the strictest error-elimination algorithm. Lower-bound total TCR beta diversity was estimated with a nonparametric unseen species model using Euler transformation. TCRdb handled the public reads itself, with Q25 trimming in fastp and clone calling in MiXCR, and kept productive beta chains. Every CDR3 protein is listed once, alongside the most common genes and DNA of its rows. It is TCRdb's table, rather than the study itself, that gives the V and J calls and clone size. In all, the sample holds over 700,000 distinct CDR3 sequences, and 25% of those were seen once. 9% to 9.5% of the sample is held by the ten biggest clonotypes.

Donors were a few dozen systemically healthy Caucasian individuals from Russia aged roughly 6 to 90 years. Roughly 10 milliliters of peripheral blood were drawn from each donor into EDTA-treated Vacutainer tubes. Ficoll-Paque density-gradient centrifugation was used to isolate PBMCs, with at least 6.5 million per sample. Total RNA was extracted from PBMCs with Trizol reagent, with at least 5.5 micrograms obtained per sample. For every donor, an aliquot of PBMCs went through flow cytometry to measure the percentages of naive CD45RAhigh/CD27high T cells. Study-wide findings and limitations: As age increased, observed TCR beta diversity per million T cells dropped in a roughly linear way, and a significant reduction was already evident by age about 36. Estimates of total diversity based on one million sequenced T cells were regarded as lower bounds and as underestimates. The percentage of naive T cells measured by flow cytometry correlated strongly with observed TCR beta diversity. Compared with the aged group, more naive CD4+ T cells, fewer expanded clones and increased TCR diversity were shown by the long-lived group, suggesting age selection. Conclusive comparison of naive and antigen-experienced compartments was prevented by the profiling of bulk unsorted PBMCs. Donor CMV infection status was unknown, potentially confounding age-related changes in expanded clonotypes.

Its CDR3 holds 14 amino acids, cysteine through phenylalanine. Only the CDR3 DNA is retained, 42 bases long and in frame from the first base. The V and J ends are trimmed by 6 bases and 2 bases, leaving 11 bases between them. CDR1 and CDR2 are read off the germline V gene (reference sequence) as LNHDA and SQIVND. This clonotype was seen a few times. The antigen this receptor binds is unknown. Base quality data are lacking; no much larger clone is found one base away. The data also belong to a second study, concerning T cells of mothers and their children. As noted in the second study: Nine systemically healthy Caucasian individuals, comprising three mothers and their six children, were included as donors. cDNA synthesis used all of the extracted RNA, with roughly 1.5 ug of RNA in each 15 ul reaction. Sample barcodes and 2-4 random nucleotides were added via the M1S primer in the second PCR. Over 8 million TCR beta CDR3 reads were obtained for each mother, and millions of reads were obtained for each child. Thymic selection shapes the output of TCR recombination in a similar way in related and unrelated pairs, and inherited differences have a minor effect. Normalized repertoire overlap was always found to be slightly, but never significantly, higher in related mother-child pairs than in unrelated mother-child pairs. No persistent microchimeric T cell clones were detected, at a sensitivity of roughly 100 clones per million clonotypes. The study used deep NGS to compare TCR beta repertoires of mothers and children, seeking features distinguishing related mother-child pairs from unrelated individuals. On average, the children were roughly 11 +/- 4 years old, while the mothers were roughly 40 +/- 4 years old. After adapter ligation with NEBNext reagents, the libraries were sequenced on Illumina HiSeq 2000 with 100+100 nt paired-end reads. To avoid cross-contamination, the mother libraries and the child libraries were prepared a month apart and sequenced in separate runs. For each donor, somewhere between roughly 450,000 and 2,000,000 distinct TCR beta clonotypes were identified. Naive TCR beta clonotypes were estimated from low-frequency clonotypes matched to each donor's FACS-determined naive share, without sorting.

This TCR derives from a boy between 5 and 17 years old in good health. The specimen sequenced was blood. In this chain, TRBV19 is recombined with TRBJ1-5, with the D segment identity uncertain. Here is the DNA: TGTGCCAGTAGCCTAAGGATGGGCAATCAGCCCCAGCATTTT. The encoded protein is CASSLRMGNQPQHF. This CDR3, with the reference TRBV19 and TRBJ1-5 proteins standing in past its ends, gives the full variable domain DGGITQSPKYLFRKEGQNVTLSCEQNLNHDAMYWYRQDPGQGLRLIYYSQIVNDFQKGDIAEGYSVSREKKESFPLTVTSAQKNPTAFYLCASSLRMGNQPQHFGDGTRLSIL.